A selection of T cell receptor beta chains follows, all from one sample in a study of early T cells in non-severe SARS-CoV-2 infection. TCRdb analysed the 5' RACE reads with MiXCR anew, one entry per CDR3 protein. The sample has approximately 77,000 distinct CDR3 sequences; about 12% are singletons. This specimen was whole blood, taken at baseline. The receptors shown here come from an adult who was a healthcare worker with PCR-confirmed SARS-CoV-2 infection or an uninfected control (not recorded which). The donor label of this sample is uncertain. CDR3s include the opening cysteine and the closing phenylalanine or tryptophan. Fields, in order: J gene, D gene, clone size, V gene, CDR3 DNA, CDR3 protein. The D gene is left open where the match is weak. Clone size is shown for a subset of rows, as once, few, many or a class of expanded clone.

J gene: TRBJ2-1
D gene: -
clone size: -
V gene: TRBV7-6
CDR3 DNA: TGTGCCAGCAGCTTATGGCCAGTCCGGGAATCCTCCGGGGGCTTGTACAATGAGCAGTTCTTC
CDR3 protein: CASSLWPVRESSGGLYNEQFF

J gene: TRBJ2-3
D gene: TRBD2
clone size: many
V gene: TRBV7-3
CDR3 DNA: TGTGCCAGCAGCTTCCTGACTAGCGGGGAGACAGATACGCAGTATTTT
CDR3 protein: CASSFLTSGETDTQYF

J gene: TRBJ2-3
D gene: TRBD2
clone size: many
V gene: TRBV7-9
CDR3 DNA: TGTGCCAGCAGCGCCGCTAGCGGTTTTGTCCCAGATACGCAGTATTTT
CDR3 protein: CASSAASGFVPDTQYF

J gene: TRBJ1-2
D gene: TRBD1
clone size: few
V gene: TRBV6-5
CDR3 DNA: TGTGCCAGCAGTTACACTACACAGGGGAACTTTGGCTACACCTTC
CDR3 protein: CASSYTTQGNFGYTF

J gene: TRBJ2-3
D gene: -
clone size: -
V gene: TRBV7-9
CDR3 DNA: TGTGCCAGCAGCCCGGGGCAAGTACGCACAGATACGCAGTATTTT
CDR3 protein: CASSPGQVRTDTQYF

J gene: TRBJ2-2
D gene: -
clone size: few
V gene: TRBV7-6
CDR3 DNA: TGTGCCAGCAGCTACCCGGGAGCGGCCCGCACCGGGGAGCTGTTTTTT
CDR3 protein: CASSYPGAARTGELFF

J gene: TRBJ2-7
D gene: -
clone size: -
V gene: TRBV9
CDR3 DNA: TGTGCCAGCAGCGTAGGCCAGCACATCTCCTACGAGCAGTACTTC
CDR3 protein: CASSVGQHISYEQYF

J gene: TRBJ1-2
D gene: TRBD1
clone size: few
V gene: TRBV18
CDR3 DNA: TGTGCCAGCTCACTAGGGACAGGGGATCAAACTAACTATGGCTACACCTTC
CDR3 protein: CASSLGTGDQTNYGYTF

J gene: TRBJ2-1
D gene: -
clone size: -
V gene: TRBV5-5
CDR3 DNA: TGTGCCAGCAGCTCAGTGGGTGGGGTAAGCTCCTACAATGAGCAGTTCTTC
CDR3 protein: CASSSVGGVSSYNEQFF

J gene: TRBJ2-1
D gene: -
clone size: -
V gene: TRBV4-2
CDR3 DNA: TGTGCCAGCAGCCGCTTAAGTGGGCTCTCCTACAATGAGCAGTTCTTC
CDR3 protein: CASSRLSGLSYNEQFF

J gene: TRBJ1-4
D gene: -
clone size: few
V gene: TRBV14
CDR3 DNA: TGTGCCAGCAGCCGATTAAGGGCTCCGGGTGAAAAACTGTTTTTT
CDR3 protein: CASSRLRAPGEKLFF

J gene: TRBJ1-1
D gene: -
clone size: -
V gene: TRBV9
CDR3 DNA: TGTGCCAGCAGCGTAGCTGGGAACACTGAAGCTTTCTTT
CDR3 protein: CASSVAGNTEAFF

J gene: TRBJ2-2
D gene: TRBD1
clone size: -
V gene: TRBV7-2
CDR3 DNA: TGTGCCAGCACCCCACTGCAGGGGGCCGGGGAGCTGTTTTTT
CDR3 protein: CASTPLQGAGELFF

J gene: TRBJ2-5
D gene: TRBD2
clone size: few
V gene: TRBV6-5
CDR3 DNA: TGTGCCAGCAGTTACTCGACTAGCGGGGGCGAGACCCAGTACTTC
CDR3 protein: CASSYSTSGGETQYF

J gene: TRBJ2-2
D gene: -
clone size: few
V gene: TRBV20-1
CDR3 DNA: TGCAGTGCTCCAAGAGCCTCGAACACCGGGGAGCTGTTTTTT
CDR3 protein: CSAPRASNTGELFF

J gene: TRBJ1-3
D gene: -
clone size: -
V gene: TRBV20-1
CDR3 DNA: TGCAGTGCTAGAGAACGCGAACCACGCGTCGGCACCATATATTTT
CDR3 protein: CSAREREPRVGTIYF

J gene: TRBJ1-2
D gene: -
clone size: many
V gene: TRBV5-5
CDR3 DNA: TGTGCCAGCAGCCGGGACATCTATGGCTACACCTTC
CDR3 protein: CASSRDIYGYTF

J gene: TRBJ2-5
D gene: -
clone size: many
V gene: TRBV14
CDR3 DNA: TGTGCCAGCAGCCAAGGGGCTAGGTCAGAGACCCAGTACTTC
CDR3 protein: CASSQGARSETQYF

J gene: TRBJ1-2
D gene: -
clone size: -
V gene: TRBV7-2
CDR3 DNA: TGTGCCAGCAGCTTAAGGGTTGGAGCTAACTATGGCTACACCTTC
CDR3 protein: CASSLRVGANYGYTF

J gene: TRBJ2-2
D gene: TRBD1
clone size: few
V gene: TRBV13
CDR3 DNA: TGTGCCAGCAGCCCCGGACAGGGTTCAGGCGGGGAGCTGTTTTTT
CDR3 protein: CASSPGQGSGGELFF

J gene: TRBJ1-1
D gene: -
clone size: few
V gene: TRBV18
CDR3 DNA: TGTGCCAGCTCATCTGGACGGAACACTGAAGCTTTCTTT
CDR3 protein: CASSSGRNTEAFF

J gene: TRBJ2-1
D gene: TRBD2
clone size: -
V gene: TRBV6-2/TRBV6-3
CDR3 DNA: TGTGCCAGCAGTTTTCACGGGACTAGCGGATACAATGAGCAGTTCTTC
CDR3 protein: CASSFHGTSGYNEQFF

J gene: TRBJ1-1
D gene: TRBD1
clone size: -
V gene: TRBV28
CDR3 DNA: TGTGCCAGCAGTTTATACGGGACAGGAGGTATGAACACTGAAGCTTTCTTT
CDR3 protein: CASSLYGTGGMNTEAFF

J gene: TRBJ2-4
D gene: TRBD2
clone size: few
V gene: TRBV2
CDR3 DNA: TGTGCCAGCGGGAGGGCAAGGAACATTCAGTACTTC
CDR3 protein: CASGRARNIQYF

J gene: TRBJ2-1
D gene: TRBD2
clone size: -
V gene: TRBV7-9
CDR3 DNA: TGTGCCAGCAGCTTAATTTCGGGACTACCGTACAATGAGCAGTTCTTC
CDR3 protein: CASSLISGLPYNEQFF

J gene: TRBJ1-1
D gene: -
clone size: -
V gene: TRBV10-2
CDR3 DNA: TGCGCCAGCAGTGAGCTGTCCGGGGAAGCTTTCTTT
CDR3 protein: CASSELSGEAFF

J gene: TRBJ1-5
D gene: -
clone size: many
V gene: TRBV6-2/TRBV6-3
CDR3 DNA: TGTGCCAGCAGTTACCCCAGGGGCCCATCGCCCCAGCATTTT
CDR3 protein: CASSYPRGPSPQHF

J gene: TRBJ2-1
D gene: TRBD2
clone size: many
V gene: TRBV19
CDR3 DNA: TGTGCCAGTAAGGCGGGGGGGTACAATGAGCAGTTCTTC
CDR3 protein: CASKAGGYNEQFF

J gene: TRBJ2-3
D gene: TRBD2
clone size: -
V gene: TRBV12-3/TRBV12-4
CDR3 DNA: TGTGCCAGCAGTTTCGGGAGCGGGAGAAGAGCAGATACGCAGTATTTT
CDR3 protein: CASSFGSGRRADTQYF

J gene: TRBJ1-6
D gene: -
clone size: many
V gene: TRBV11-2
CDR3 DNA: TGTGCCAGCAGCTTACTTCTGCAGGGTCCATCACCCCTCCACTTT
CDR3 protein: CASSLLLQGPSPLHF

J gene: TRBJ2-1
D gene: -
clone size: few
V gene: TRBV7-9
CDR3 DNA: TGTGCCAGCAGCATAACCTTCACAGGGTGTGATGAGCAGTTCTTC
CDR3 protein: CASSITFTGCDEQFF

J gene: TRBJ2-7
D gene: -
clone size: -
V gene: TRBV3-1
CDR3 DNA: TGTGCCAGCAGCTCCTTCCGCGAGCAGTACTTC
CDR3 protein: CASSSFREQYF

J gene: TRBJ1-2
D gene: -
clone size: -
V gene: TRBV24-1
CDR3 DNA: TGTGCCACCAGTGACCCTAGAGGACCGGGAAGTCAAGGCTACACCTTC
CDR3 protein: CATSDPRGPGSQGYTF

J gene: TRBJ2-1
D gene: -
clone size: few
V gene: TRBV5-8
CDR3 DNA: TGTGCCAGTTACCGAGGGTCCTACAATGAGCAGTTCTTC
CDR3 protein: CASYRGSYNEQFF

J gene: TRBJ2-7
D gene: -
clone size: -
V gene: TRBV12-3/TRBV12-4
CDR3 DNA: TGTGCCAGCAGTTCTCAAGACGGGGAGCAGTACTTC
CDR3 protein: CASSSQDGEQYF

J gene: TRBJ2-1
D gene: -
clone size: many
V gene: TRBV9
CDR3 DNA: TGTGCCAGCAGCGTACAGGGGAATGAGCAGTTCTTC
CDR3 protein: CASSVQGNEQFF

J gene: TRBJ2-5
D gene: TRBD2
clone size: many
V gene: TRBV4-1
CDR3 DNA: TGCGCCAGCAGCCCCCGGACTAGCGGTGCGGAGACCCAGTACTTC
CDR3 protein: CASSPRTSGAETQYF

J gene: TRBJ1-6
D gene: -
clone size: many
V gene: TRBV9
CDR3 DNA: TGTGCCAGCAGCAAGAGTCTACAGGATTCCCCAAGCTCCTATAATTCACCCCTCCACTTT
CDR3 protein: CASSKSLQDSPSSYNSPLHF

J gene: TRBJ1-1
D gene: -
clone size: many
V gene: TRBV7-9
CDR3 DNA: TGTGCCAGTCCCGGGGCATTATTTCCTGAAGCTTTCTTT
CDR3 protein: CASPGALFPEAFF

J gene: TRBJ2-5
D gene: -
clone size: once
V gene: TRBV5-1
CDR3 DNA: TGCGCCAGCAGCTTGAGGGCGGATCCACCCCAGTACTTC
CDR3 protein: CASSLRADPPQYF

J gene: TRBJ2-1
D gene: -
clone size: -
V gene: TRBV9
CDR3 DNA: TGTGCCAGCAGCTCCAGCGCCGCAGCGAATGAGCAGTTCTTC
CDR3 protein: CASSSSAAANEQFF

J gene: TRBJ2-4
D gene: -
clone size: many
V gene: TRBV20-1
CDR3 DNA: TGCAGTGCTAGAGATGGAGGGGGGGCCGGCATTCAGTACTTC
CDR3 protein: CSARDGGGAGIQYF

J gene: TRBJ2-7
D gene: -
clone size: few
V gene: TRBV27
CDR3 DNA: TGTGCCAGCAGTTTATTTGGGCCCTCCTACGAGCAGTACTTC
CDR3 protein: CASSLFGPSYEQYF

J gene: TRBJ2-5
D gene: -
clone size: few
V gene: TRBV10-2
CDR3 DNA: TGCGCCAGCAGTGAGCGAAGGGCAGGGGACGCGACCCAGTACTTC
CDR3 protein: CASSERRAGDATQYF

J gene: TRBJ2-5
D gene: -
clone size: few
V gene: TRBV4-1
CDR3 DNA: TGCGCCAGCAGCCCGAGAGAATCCGAGACCCAGTACTTC
CDR3 protein: CASSPRESETQYF

J gene: TRBJ1-1
D gene: -
clone size: many
V gene: TRBV6-2/TRBV6-3
CDR3 DNA: TGTGCCAGCAGAAGAGGCCAAAGGGAAACTGAAGCTTTCTTT
CDR3 protein: CASRRGQRETEAFF

J gene: TRBJ2-7
D gene: TRBD1
clone size: few
V gene: TRBV18
CDR3 DNA: TGTGCCAGCTCACCGGACAGGGCTTTTGGGGACGAGCAGTACTTC
CDR3 protein: CASSPDRAFGDEQYF

J gene: TRBJ2-2
D gene: -
clone size: many
V gene: TRBV7-2
CDR3 DNA: TGTGCCAGCAGCTTTAAGTGGGGGGCGAGTACCGGGGAGCTGTTTTTT
CDR3 protein: CASSFKWGASTGELFF

J gene: TRBJ1-3
D gene: -
clone size: -
V gene: TRBV10-2
CDR3 DNA: TGCGCCAGCAAAACTGGAAACACCATATATTTT
CDR3 protein: CASKTGNTIYF